This TCR beta chain was recovered during a study of spatial heterogeneity in lung cancer (dated by TCRdb to between 2018 and 2021). Some background on the complete study: Beta-chain transcripts were consistently detected in greater numbers than alpha-chain transcripts, which likely reflects a higher abundance of beta-chain transcripts. In the raw uncorrected reads, each unique combination of TCR and UMI appeared more than ten times on average. At surgery, hundreds of tumor regions, approximately 64 matched nontumor lung samples and 56 PBMC samples were TCR-sequenced for both alpha and beta chains. In non-small cell lung cancer, the study quantitatively compared TCR alpha and beta repertoires across several tumor regions, matched nontumor lung, and blood. TCR transcript counts in tumor regions correlated strongly with a T cell transcriptional module score from matched bulk RNA-seq. TCR repertoire features were related to nonsynonymous mutation counts determined by whole-exome sequencing of tumor tissue. On the study overall, not on this receptor specifically: Additional single-cell paired TCR alpha and beta sequencing was considered necessary to confirm, at a functional level, the hypothesis that regional TCRs recognize regional mutations. Counts of ubiquitous and regional expanded TCRs were found to correlate with counts of ubiquitous and regional nonsynonymous mutations, respectively. TCR-seq coverage of tumor T cells was estimated at only around 6.7% for alpha chains and approximately 13% for beta chains. The tumor nonsynonymous mutation count correlated with the number of expanded intratumoral alpha and beta TCRs.

To prepare the library, 5' RACE was applied. The listed sequencing device is NextSeq 500. In the TCR library protocol, a unique molecular identifier was attached to each TCR cDNA molecule so that PCR and sequencing errors could be corrected. In the paper's pipeline: TCR identification, UMI-based error correction and CDR3 extraction were performed with Decombinator tools. Expanded TCRs were defined as those above a frequency of 2 per 1,000, corresponding to the top 1% of the tumor frequency distribution. Expanded tumor TCRs statistically deemed absent (corrected P<0.05) from at least one tumor region were classed as regional, and all other expanded tumor TCRs were classed as ubiquitous. Rényi diversity was computed with the R vegan package after subsampling each repertoire 100 times to 5,000 TCRs. CDR3 similarity networks were built from amino acid triplet string-kernel similarity, connecting CDR3s with pairwise similarity above 0.82. TCRdb trimmed the raw reads at Q25, called clones with MiXCR and kept productive beta chains. Rows matching on CDR3 protein sequence are summarized as one entry with the most common DNA and genes. TCRdb's processing, not the study's, gives the V and J calls here. Counted in this sample were some 25,000 distinct CDR3 sequences; more than 5.5% of them appeared once. Of the sample, approximately 24% falls within the top ten clones.

Read against the paper, the sample's time point label means: sample taken at primary tumor resection. Samples were obtained from 72 patients with early-stage, untreated non-small cell lung cancer from the lung TRACERx cohort. For TCR sequencing, whole RNA was extracted from tumor and nontumor lung tissue, or from cryopreserved PBMC samples, and no cell sorting was done. Only patients with enough RNA available from two or more tumor regions were chosen for TCR sequencing. Tumor and adjacent nontumor lung specimens were reviewed by a lung pathologist before selection. V is cut by 0 bases and J by 3 bases, and the space between the germline ends is 12 bases. Including the terminal cysteine and phenylalanine, the CDR3 comprises 15 residues. Only the CDR3 region is kept as DNA, spanning 45 bases read in frame from base 1. The germline V gene sets CDR1 to SGDLS and CDR2 to YYNGEE. This clonotype was observed at least ten times. The antigen this receptor binds is unknown. Base qualities were left out, and no much larger clone turns up one base away.

Source: lung tumor tissue, taken at surgery. The receptor was isolated from a male donor with early-stage non-small cell lung cancer. Here the chain combines TRBV9 and TRBJ2-5; the D gene is perhaps TRBD1, on 5 matching bases. The CDR3 is CASSVAQGAKETQYF. The nucleotide sequence is TGTGCCAGCAGCGTAGCGCAAGGGGCTAAAGAGACCCAGTACTTC.